Reported below is one T cell receptor beta chain. The data derive from a study of OX40 agonist ivuxolimab in advanced cancers. The germline gives CDR1 SNHLY, CDR2 FYNNEI. V lost 3 bases and J lost 1; bases outside the gene matches: 12. The CDR3 is 18 amino acids. Profiling relied on immunoSEQ multiplex PCR, and the TCRdb table lists in-frame clones only, not all of them. The sample lists 55,000 to 65,000 clones; approximately 82% were seen once. The TCR originated in an adult with an advanced solid tumor such as melanoma, head and neck, liver or kidney cancer. The input for sequencing was CD4+ or CD8+ T cells sorted from blood, taken in a trial of the OX40 agonist ivuxolimab. The chain joins TRBV2 to TRBJ2-1, with TRBD2 matching over 7 bases. The CDR3 here is CASSDPASWGGSYNEQFF. The DNA for the CDR3 is TGTGCCAGCAGTGATCCCGCCTCATGGGGGGGATCCTACAATGAGCAGTTCTTC.